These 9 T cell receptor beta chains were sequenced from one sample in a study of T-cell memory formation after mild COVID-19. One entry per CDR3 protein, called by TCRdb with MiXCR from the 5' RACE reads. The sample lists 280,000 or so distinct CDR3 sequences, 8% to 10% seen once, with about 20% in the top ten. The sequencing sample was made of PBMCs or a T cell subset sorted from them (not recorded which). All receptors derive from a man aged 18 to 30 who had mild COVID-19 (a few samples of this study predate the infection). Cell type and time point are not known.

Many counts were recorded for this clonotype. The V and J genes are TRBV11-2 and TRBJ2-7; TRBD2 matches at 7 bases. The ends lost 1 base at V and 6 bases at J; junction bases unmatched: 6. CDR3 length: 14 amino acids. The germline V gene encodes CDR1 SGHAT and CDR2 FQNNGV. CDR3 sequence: CASSLVEGRGEQYF. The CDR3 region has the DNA TGTGCCAGCAGCTTAGTCGAGGGGAGGGGCGAGCAGTACTTC.

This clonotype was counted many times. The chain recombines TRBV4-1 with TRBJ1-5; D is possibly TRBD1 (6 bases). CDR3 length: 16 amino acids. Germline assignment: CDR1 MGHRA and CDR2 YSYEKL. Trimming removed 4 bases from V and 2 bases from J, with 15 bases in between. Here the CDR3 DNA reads TGCGCCAGCAGCCTTTCAGGGGCTACCGGCAATCAGCCCCAGCATTTT. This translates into CASSLSGATGNQPQHF.

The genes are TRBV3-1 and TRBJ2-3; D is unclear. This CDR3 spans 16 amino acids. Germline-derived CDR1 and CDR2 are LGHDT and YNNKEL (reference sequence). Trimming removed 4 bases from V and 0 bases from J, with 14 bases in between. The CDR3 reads CASSPLWTTSTDTQYF. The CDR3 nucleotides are TGTGCCAGCAGCCCGCTTTGGACCACTAGCACAGATACGCAGTATTTT.

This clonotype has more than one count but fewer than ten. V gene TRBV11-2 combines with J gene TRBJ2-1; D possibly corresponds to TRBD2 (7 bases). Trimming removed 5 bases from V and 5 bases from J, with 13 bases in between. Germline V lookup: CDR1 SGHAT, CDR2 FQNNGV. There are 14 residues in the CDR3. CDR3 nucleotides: TGTGCCAGCAGCCCCGGGGGGCCCCACAATGAGCAGTTCTTC. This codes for CASSPGGPHNEQFF.

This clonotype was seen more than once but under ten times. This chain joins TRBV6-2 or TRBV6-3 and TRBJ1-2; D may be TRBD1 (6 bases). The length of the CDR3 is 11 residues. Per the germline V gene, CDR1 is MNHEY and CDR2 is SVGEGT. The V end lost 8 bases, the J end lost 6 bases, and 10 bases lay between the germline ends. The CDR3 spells CASSQGNGYTF. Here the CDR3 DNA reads TGTGCCAGCTCCCAGGGGAATGGCTACACCTTC.

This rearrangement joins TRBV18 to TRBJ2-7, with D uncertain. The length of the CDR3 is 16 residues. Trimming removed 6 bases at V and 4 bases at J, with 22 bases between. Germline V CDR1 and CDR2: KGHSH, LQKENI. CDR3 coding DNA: TGTGCCAGCTCCCCGTCTGGGGTCCCCCTGAAATACGAGCAGTACTTC. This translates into CASSPSGVPLKYEQYF.

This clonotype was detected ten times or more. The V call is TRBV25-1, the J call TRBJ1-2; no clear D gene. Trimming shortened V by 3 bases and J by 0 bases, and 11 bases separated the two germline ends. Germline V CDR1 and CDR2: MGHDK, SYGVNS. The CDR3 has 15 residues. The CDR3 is CASSEAGGANYGYTF. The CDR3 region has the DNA TGTGCCAGCAGTGAGGCAGGCGGAGCTAACTATGGCTACACCTTC.

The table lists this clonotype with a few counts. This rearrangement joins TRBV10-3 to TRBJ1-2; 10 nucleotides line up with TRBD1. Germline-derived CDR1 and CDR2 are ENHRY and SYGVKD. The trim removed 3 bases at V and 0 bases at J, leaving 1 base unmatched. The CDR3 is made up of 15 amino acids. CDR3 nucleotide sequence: TGTGCCATCAGTGACGGACAGGGGGCTAACTATGGCTACACCTTC. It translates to CAISDGQGANYGYTF.

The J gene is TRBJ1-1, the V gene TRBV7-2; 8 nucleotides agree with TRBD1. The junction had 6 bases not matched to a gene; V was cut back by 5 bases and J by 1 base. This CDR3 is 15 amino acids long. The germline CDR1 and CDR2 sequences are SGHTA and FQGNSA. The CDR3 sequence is CASSLRGQRNTEAFF. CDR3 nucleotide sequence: TGTGCCAGCAGCCTCAGGGGGCAGAGGAACACTGAAGCTTTCTTT.